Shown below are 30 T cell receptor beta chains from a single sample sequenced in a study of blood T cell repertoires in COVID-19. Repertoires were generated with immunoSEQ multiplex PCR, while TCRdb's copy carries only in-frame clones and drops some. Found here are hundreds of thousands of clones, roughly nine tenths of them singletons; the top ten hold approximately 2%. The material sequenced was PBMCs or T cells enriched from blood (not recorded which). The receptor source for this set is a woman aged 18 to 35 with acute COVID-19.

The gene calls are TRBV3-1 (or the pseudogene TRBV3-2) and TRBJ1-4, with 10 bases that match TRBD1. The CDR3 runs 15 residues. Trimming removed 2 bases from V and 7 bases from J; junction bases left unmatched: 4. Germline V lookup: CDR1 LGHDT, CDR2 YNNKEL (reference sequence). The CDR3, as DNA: TGTGCCAGCAGCCAACTAGACAGGGGGCCTGAAAAACTGTTTTTT. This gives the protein CASSQLDRGPEKLFF.

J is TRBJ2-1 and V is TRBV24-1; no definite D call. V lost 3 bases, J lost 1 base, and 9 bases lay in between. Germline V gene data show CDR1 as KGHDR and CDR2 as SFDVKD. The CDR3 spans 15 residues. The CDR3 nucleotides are TGTGCCACCAGTGATAGAGGTGGTTCCTACAATGAGCAGTTCTTC. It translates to CATSDRGGSYNEQFF.

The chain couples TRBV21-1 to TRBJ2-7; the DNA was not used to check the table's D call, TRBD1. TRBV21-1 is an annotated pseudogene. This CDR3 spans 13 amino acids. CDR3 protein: CASSYNRVFEQYF. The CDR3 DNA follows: TGTGCCAGCAGCTATAACAGGGTTTTCGAGCAGTACTTC.

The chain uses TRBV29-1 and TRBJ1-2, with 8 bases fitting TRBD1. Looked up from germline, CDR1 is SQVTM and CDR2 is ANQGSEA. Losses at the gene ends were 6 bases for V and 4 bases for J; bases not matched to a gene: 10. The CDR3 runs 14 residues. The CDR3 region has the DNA TGCAGCGTGCTTTACCATACAGGGGGCTATGGCTACACCTTC. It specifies CSVLYHTGGYGYTF.

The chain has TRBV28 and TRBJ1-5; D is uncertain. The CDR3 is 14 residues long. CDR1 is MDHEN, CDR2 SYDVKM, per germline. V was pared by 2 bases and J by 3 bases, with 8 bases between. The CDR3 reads CASSLGQNNQPQHF. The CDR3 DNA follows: TGTGCCAGCAGTTTAGGGCAGAACAATCAGCCCCAGCATTTT.

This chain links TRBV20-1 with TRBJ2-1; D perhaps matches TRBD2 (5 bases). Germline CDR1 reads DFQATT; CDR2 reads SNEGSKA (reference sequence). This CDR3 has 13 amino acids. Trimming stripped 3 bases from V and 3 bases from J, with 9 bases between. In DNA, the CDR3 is TGCAGTGCTAGTCTCGACTACTACAATGAGCAGTTCTTC. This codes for CSASLDYYNEQFF.

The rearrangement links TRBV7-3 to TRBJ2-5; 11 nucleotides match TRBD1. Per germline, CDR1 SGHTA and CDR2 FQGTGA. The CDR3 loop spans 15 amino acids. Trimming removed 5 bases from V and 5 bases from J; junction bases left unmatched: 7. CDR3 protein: CASSTSGTGGETQYF. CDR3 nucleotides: TGTGCCAGCAGCACCTCCGGGACAGGGGGGGAGACCCAGTACTTC.

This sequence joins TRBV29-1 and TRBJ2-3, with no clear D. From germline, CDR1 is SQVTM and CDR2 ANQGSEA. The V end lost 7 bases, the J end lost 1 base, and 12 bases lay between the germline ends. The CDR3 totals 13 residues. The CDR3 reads CSALPRGTDTQYF. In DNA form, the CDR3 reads TGCAGCGCCCTCCCCCGGGGCACAGATACGCAGTATTTT.

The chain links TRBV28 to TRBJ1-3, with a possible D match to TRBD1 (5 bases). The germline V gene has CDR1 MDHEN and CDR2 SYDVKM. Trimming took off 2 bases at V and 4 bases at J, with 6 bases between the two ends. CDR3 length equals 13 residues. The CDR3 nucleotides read TGTGCCAGCAGTTTAAACAGGGGAAACACCATATATTTT. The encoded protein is CASSLNRGNTIYF.

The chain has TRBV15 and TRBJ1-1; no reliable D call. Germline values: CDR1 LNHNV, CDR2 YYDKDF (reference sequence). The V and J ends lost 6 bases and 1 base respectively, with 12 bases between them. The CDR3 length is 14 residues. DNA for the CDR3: TGTGCCACCAGTGCCGAGGACTCGAACACTGAAGCTTTCTTT. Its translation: CATSAEDSNTEAFF.

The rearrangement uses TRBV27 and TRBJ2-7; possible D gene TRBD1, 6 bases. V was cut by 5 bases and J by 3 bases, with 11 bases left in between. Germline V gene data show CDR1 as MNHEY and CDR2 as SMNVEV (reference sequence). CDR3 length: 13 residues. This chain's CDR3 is CASSRKQGYEQYF. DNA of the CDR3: TGTGCCAGCAGTAGAAAACAGGGCTACGAGCAGTACTTC.

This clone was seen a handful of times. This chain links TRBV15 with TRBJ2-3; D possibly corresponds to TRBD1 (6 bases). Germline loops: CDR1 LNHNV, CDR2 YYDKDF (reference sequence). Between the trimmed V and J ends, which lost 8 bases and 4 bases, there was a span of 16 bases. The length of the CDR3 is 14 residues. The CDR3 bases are TGTGCCACCTGGATAAGGGGGACGGCAGATACGCAGTATTTT. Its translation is CATWIRGTADTQYF.

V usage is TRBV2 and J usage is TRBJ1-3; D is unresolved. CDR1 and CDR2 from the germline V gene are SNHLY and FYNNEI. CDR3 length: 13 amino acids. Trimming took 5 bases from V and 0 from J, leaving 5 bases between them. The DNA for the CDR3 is TGTGCCAGCAGTCGGGACTCTGGAAACACCATATATTTT. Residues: CASSRDSGNTIYF.

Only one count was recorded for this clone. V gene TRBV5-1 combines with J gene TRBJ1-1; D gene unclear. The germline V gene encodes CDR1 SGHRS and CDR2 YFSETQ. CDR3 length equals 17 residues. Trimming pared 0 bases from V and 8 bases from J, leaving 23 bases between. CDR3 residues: CASSLDSHCIVAIEAFF. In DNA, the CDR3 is TGCGCCAGCAGCTTGGACAGCCATTGCATTGTTGCCATAGAAGCTTTCTTT.

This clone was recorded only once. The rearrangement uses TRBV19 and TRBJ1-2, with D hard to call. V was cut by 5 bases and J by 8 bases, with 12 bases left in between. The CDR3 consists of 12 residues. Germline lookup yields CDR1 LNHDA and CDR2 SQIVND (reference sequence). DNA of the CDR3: TGTGCCAGTAGTGAGGGCGCGGGGGGCTACACCTTC. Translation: CASSEGAGGYTF.

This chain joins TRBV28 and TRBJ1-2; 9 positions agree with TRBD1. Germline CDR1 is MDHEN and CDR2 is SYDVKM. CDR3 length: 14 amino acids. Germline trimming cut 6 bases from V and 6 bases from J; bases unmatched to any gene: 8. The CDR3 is CASSQGTGKNGYTF. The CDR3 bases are TGTGCCAGCAGCCAAGGGACAGGGAAGAATGGCTACACCTTC.

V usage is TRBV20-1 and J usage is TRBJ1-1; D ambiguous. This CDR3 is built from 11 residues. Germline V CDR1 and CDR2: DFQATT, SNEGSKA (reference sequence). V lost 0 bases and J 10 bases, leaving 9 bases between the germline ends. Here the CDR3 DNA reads TGCAGTGCTAGAGATTTGGGGAGAGCTTTCTTT. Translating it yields CSARDLGRAFF.

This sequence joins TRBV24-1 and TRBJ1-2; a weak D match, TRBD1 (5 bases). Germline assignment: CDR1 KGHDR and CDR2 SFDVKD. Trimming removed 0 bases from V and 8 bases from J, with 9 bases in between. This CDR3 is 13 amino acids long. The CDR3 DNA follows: TGTGCCACCAGTGATTTGACAGGTAACGGCTACACCTTC. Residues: CATSDLTGNGYTF.

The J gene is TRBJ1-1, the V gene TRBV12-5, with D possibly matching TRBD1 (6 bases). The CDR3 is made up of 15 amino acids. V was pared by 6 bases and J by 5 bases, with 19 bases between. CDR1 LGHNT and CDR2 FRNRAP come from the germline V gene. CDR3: CASGPSQGGGTEAFF. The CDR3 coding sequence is TGTGCTAGTGGACCATCACAGGGAGGGGGAACTGAAGCTTTCTTT.

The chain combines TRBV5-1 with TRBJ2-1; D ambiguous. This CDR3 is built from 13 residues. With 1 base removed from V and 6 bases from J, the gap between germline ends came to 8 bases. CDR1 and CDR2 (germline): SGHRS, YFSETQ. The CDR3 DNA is TGCGCCAGCAGCTTGAGAGAAGCCAATGAGCAGTTCTTC. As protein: CASSLREANEQFF.

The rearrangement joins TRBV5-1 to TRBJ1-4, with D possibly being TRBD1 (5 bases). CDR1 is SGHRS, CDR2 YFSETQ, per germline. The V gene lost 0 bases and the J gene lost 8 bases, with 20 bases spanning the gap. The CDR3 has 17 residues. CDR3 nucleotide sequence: TGCGCCAGCAGCTTGGGCGACAGATCCTCCCGGTACGAAAAACTGTTTTTT. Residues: CASSLGDRSSRYEKLFF.

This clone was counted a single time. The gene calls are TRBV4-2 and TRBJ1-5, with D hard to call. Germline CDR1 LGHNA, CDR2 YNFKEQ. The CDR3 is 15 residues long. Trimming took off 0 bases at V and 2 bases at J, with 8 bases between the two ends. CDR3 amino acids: CASSQERRGNQPQHF. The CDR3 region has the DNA TGTGCCAGCAGCCAAGAAAGGAGGGGCAATCAGCCCCAGCATTTT.

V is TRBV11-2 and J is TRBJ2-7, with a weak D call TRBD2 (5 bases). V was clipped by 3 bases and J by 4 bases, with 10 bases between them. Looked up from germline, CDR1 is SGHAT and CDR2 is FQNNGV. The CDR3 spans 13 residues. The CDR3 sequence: CASSFSRAYEQYF. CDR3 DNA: TGTGCCAGCAGCTTCTCGCGGGCTTACGAGCAGTACTTC. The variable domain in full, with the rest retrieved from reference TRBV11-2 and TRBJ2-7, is EAGVAQSPRYKIIEKRQSVAFWCNPISGHATLYWYQQILGQGPKLLIQFQNNGVVDDSQLPKDRFSAERLKGVDSTLKIQPAKLEDSAVYLCASSFSRAYEQYFGPGTRLTVT.

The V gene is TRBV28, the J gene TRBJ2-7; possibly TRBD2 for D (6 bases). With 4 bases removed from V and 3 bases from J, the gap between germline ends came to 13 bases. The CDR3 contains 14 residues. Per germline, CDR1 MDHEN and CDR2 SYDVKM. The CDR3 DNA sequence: TGTGCCAGCAGTTCCCCTAGCGCAATCTACGAGCAGTACTTC. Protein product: CASSSPSAIYEQYF.

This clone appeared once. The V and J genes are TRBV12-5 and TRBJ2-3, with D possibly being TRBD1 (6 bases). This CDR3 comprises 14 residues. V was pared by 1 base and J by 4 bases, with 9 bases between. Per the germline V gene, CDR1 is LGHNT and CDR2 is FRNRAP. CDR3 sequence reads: CASGLGTAADTQYF. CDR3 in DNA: TGTGCTAGTGGTTTGGGGACAGCAGCAGATACGCAGTATTTT.

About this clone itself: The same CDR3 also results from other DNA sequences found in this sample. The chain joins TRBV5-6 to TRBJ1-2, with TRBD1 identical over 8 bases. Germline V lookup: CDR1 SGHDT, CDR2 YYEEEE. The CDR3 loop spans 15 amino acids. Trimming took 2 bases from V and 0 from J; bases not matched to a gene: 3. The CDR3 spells CASSLGTGANYGYTF. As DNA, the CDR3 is TGTGCCAGCAGCTTAGGGACAGGTGCTAACTATGGCTACACCTTC.

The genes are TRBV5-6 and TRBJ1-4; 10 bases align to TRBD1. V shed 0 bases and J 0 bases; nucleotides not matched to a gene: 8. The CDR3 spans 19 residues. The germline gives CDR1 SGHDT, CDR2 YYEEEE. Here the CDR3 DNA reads TGTGCCAGCAGCTTGGCCTGGGACAGGGGCTCTGCAACTAATGAAAAACTGTTTTTT. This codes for CASSLAWDRGSATNEKLFF.

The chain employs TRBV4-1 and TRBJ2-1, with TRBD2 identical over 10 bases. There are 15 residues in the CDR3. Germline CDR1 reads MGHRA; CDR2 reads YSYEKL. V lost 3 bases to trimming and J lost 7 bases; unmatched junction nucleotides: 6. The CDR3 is CASSHASGGSNEQFF. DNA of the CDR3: TGCGCCAGCAGCCATGCTAGCGGGGGTTCGAATGAGCAGTTCTTC.

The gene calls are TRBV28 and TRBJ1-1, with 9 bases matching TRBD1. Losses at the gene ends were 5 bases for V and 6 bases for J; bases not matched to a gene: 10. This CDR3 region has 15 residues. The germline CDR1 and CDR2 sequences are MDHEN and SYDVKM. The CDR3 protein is CASSPGQGRVAEAFF. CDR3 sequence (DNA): TGTGCCAGCAGTCCTGGACAGGGGAGGGTCGCTGAAGCTTTCTTT.

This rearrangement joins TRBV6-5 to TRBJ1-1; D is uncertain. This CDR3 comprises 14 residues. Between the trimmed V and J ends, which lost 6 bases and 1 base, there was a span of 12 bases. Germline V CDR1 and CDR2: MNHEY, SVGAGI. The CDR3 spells CASRSFEKNTEAFF. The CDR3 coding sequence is TGTGCCAGCAGATCATTCGAGAAGAACACTGAAGCTTTCTTT.